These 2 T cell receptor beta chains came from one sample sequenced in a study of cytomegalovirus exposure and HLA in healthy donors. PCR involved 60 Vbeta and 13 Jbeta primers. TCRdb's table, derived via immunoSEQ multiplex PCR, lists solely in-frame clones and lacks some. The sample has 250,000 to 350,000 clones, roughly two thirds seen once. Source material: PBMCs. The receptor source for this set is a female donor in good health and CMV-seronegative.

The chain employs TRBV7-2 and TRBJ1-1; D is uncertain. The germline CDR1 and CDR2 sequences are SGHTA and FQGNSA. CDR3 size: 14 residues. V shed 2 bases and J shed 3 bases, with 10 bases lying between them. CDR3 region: CASSLYGVDTEAFF. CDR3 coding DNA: TGTGCCAGCAGCTTATACGGAGTGGACACTGAAGCTTTCTTT. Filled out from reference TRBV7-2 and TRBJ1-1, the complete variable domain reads GAGVSQSPSNKVTEKGKDVELRCDPISGHTALYWYRQSLGQGLEFLIYFQGNSAPDKSGLPSDRFSAERTGGSVSTLTIQRTQQEDSAVYLCASSLYGVDTEAFFGQGTRLTVV.

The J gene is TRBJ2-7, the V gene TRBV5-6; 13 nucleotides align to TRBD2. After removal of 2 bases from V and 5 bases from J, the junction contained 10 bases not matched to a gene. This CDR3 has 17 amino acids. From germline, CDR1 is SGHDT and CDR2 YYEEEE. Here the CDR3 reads CASSLSTSGRAKDEQYF. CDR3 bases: TGTGCCAGCAGCTTATCAACTAGCGGGAGGGCCAAAGACGAGCAGTACTTC.